This entry lists 12 T cell receptor beta chains sequenced from one sample in a study of T cell responses to AZD1222 COVID-19 vaccine. TCRdb keeps only in-frame clones here, not all; method: immunoSEQ multiplex PCR. Of under 75,000 clones listed, roughly nine tenths are singletons. The sample in question was peripheral blood, obtained on day 0 of AZD1222 vaccination. The origin of the receptors is an adult in good health.

This chain connects TRBV3-1 (or the pseudogene TRBV3-2) to TRBJ1-2; D remains ambiguous. The CDR3 loop spans 13 amino acids. Trimming removed 6 bases at V and 8 bases at J, with 16 bases between. The germline V gene has CDR1 LGHDT and CDR2 YNNKEL (reference sequence). This CDR3 reads CASSWNFPEGYTF. CDR3 DNA: TGTGCCAGCAGTTGGAACTTCCCAGAAGGCTACACCTTC.

The chain combines TRBV4-1 with TRBJ2-2; D is undetermined. The CDR3 covers 13 residues. Trimming left V 0 bases short and J 5 bases short, with 4 bases between. From germline, CDR1 is MGHRA and CDR2 YSYEKL. CDR3 region: CASSQERTGELFF. The DNA of the CDR3 is TGCGCCAGCAGCCAAGAGAGGACCGGGGAGCTGTTTTTT.

In this sample, this clone turned up a few times. The chain combines TRBV7-8 with TRBJ1-6; D gene uncertain. The CDR3 contains 12 residues. Per the germline V gene, CDR1 is SGHVS and CDR2 is FQNEAQ. The V gene lost 1 base and the J gene lost 13 bases, with 8 bases spanning the gap. This CDR3 reads CASSLGSPPLHF. Written as DNA, the CDR3 is TGTGCCAGCAGCTTAGGCAGCCCTCCCCTCCACTTT.

V and J are TRBV7-9 and TRBJ2-2; D gene ambiguous. In germline, CDR1 is SEHNR, CDR2 FQNEAQ (reference sequence). Trimming removed 1 base at V and 3 bases at J, with 6 bases between. The CDR3 is 14 residues long. CDR3: CASSLDWDTGELFF. CDR3 bases: TGTGCCAGCAGCTTAGATTGGGACACCGGGGAGCTGTTTTTT.

This clone was detected once. The rearrangement uses TRBV2 and TRBJ1-1, with D tentatively TRBD1 (5 bases). The V gene lost 10 bases and the J gene lost 0 bases, with 12 bases spanning the gap. Germline V CDR1 and CDR2: SNHLY, FYNNEI. The CDR3 covers 13 residues. CDR3 amino acids: CATEDIMNTEAFF. As DNA, the CDR3 is TGTGCCACCGAGGACATCATGAACACTGAAGCTTTCTTT. Drawing the rest from reference TRBV2 and TRBJ1-1, the complete variable domain is EPEVTQTPSHQVTQMGQEVILRCVPISNHLYFYWYRQILGQKVEFLVSFYNNEISEKSEIFDDQFSVERPDGSNFTLKIRSTKLEDSAMYFCATEDIMNTEAFFGQGTRLTVV.

This chain uses TRBV30 with TRBJ2-7, with TRBD1 matching over 8 bases. The junction had 10 bases not matched to a gene; V was cut back by 6 bases and J by 3 bases. The CDR3 is made up of 14 amino acids. The germline V gene encodes CDR1 GTSNPN and CDR2 SVGIG (reference sequence). The DNA of the CDR3 is TGTGCCTGCACAAGGGACAGGAGGGACTACGAGCAGTACTTC. It specifies CACTRDRRDYEQYF.

A word on this clone: Other DNA sequences of this sample code for an identical CDR3. This sequence joins TRBV9 and TRBJ2-3, with D tentatively TRBD2 (5 bases). This CDR3 contains 15 residues. The germline CDR1 and CDR2 sequences are SGDLS and YYNGEE. Trimming shortened V by 0 bases and J by 1 base, and 9 bases separated the two germline ends. The CDR3 here is CASSVGLAGTDTQYF. As DNA, the CDR3 is TGTGCCAGCAGCGTAGGGCTAGCAGGCACAGATACGCAGTATTTT.

The chain combines TRBV3-1 (or the pseudogene TRBV3-2) with TRBJ2-1; 10 bases fit TRBD2. Trimming at V came to 7 bases and at J to 7 bases, leaving 10 bases not matched to a gene. CDR1 and CDR2 (germline): LGHDT, YNNKEL (reference sequence). The CDR3 covers 15 residues. The CDR3 spells CASTNPSGSRNEQFF. CDR3 nucleotide sequence: TGTGCCAGCACCAACCCTAGCGGGAGTAGAAATGAGCAGTTCTTC.

This clone was observed a few times. This sequence joins TRBV3-1 (or the pseudogene TRBV3-2) and TRBJ1-2; D is uncertain. The ends were cut back, 1 base at V and 5 bases at J, with 8 bases in the middle. The CDR3 loop spans 13 amino acids. CDR1 and CDR2 from the germline V gene are LGHDT and YNNKEL (reference sequence). CDR3 protein: CASSQGGPYGYTF. The CDR3 DNA sequence: TGTGCCAGCAGCCAAGGAGGGCCGTATGGCTACACCTTC.

The chain joins TRBV12-3 or TRBV12-4 to TRBJ1-2; D remains unclear. The V end lost 4 bases, the J end lost 4 bases, and 1 base lay between the germline ends. This CDR3 is built from 10 residues. CDR3 loop: CASSSYGYTF. CDR3 nucleotides: TGTGCCAGCAGTTCCTATGGCTACACCTTC.

The chain is built from TRBV2 and TRBJ1-1, with D unclear. The CDR3 extends over 12 amino acids. Germline CDR1 reads SNHLY; CDR2 reads FYNNEI. Trimming removed 4 bases at V and 1 base at J, with 4 bases between. This CDR3 is CASSAWNTEAFF. The CDR3 coding sequence is TGTGCCAGCAGTGCCTGGAACACTGAAGCTTTCTTT.

This clone has only one observation. The chain joins TRBV11-2 to TRBJ1-2; weak D call: TRBD1 (6 bases). Germline CDR1 is SGHAT and CDR2 is FQNNGV. The CDR3 extends over 15 amino acids. V lost 5 bases to trimming and J lost 4 bases, with 17 bases between them. This CDR3 is CASSPILDSLYGYTF. The CDR3 nucleotides read TGTGCCAGCAGCCCCATCCTGGACAGCCTCTATGGCTACACCTTC.